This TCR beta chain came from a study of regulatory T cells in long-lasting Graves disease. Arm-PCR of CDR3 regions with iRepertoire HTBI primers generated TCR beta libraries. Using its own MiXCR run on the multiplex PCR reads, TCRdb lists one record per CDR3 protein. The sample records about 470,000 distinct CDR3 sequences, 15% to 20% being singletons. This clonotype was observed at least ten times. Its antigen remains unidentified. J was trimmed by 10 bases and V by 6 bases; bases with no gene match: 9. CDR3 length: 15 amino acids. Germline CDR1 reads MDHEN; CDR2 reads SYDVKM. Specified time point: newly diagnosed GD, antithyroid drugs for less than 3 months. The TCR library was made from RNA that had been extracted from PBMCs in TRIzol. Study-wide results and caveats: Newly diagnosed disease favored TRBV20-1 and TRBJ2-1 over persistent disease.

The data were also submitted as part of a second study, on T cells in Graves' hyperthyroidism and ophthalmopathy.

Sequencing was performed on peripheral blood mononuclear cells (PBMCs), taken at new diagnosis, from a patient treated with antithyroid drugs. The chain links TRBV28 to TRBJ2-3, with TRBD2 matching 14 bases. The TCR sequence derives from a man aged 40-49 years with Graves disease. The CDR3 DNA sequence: TGTGCCAGCAGCTTCGGACTAGCGGGAGGTAGTGCGCAGTATTTT. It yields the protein CASSFGLAGGSAQYF.